The 14 T cell receptor beta chains below come from one sample, sequenced in a study of early T cells in non-severe SARS-CoV-2 infection. From the 5' RACE reads, TCRdb called clonotypes with MiXCR, one entry per CDR3 protein. The repertoire includes 60,000 to 75,000 distinct CDR3 sequences, roughly 12% of them detected once, and 6% to 7% sits in the top ten. Sequencing was done on a sample of whole blood. The receptors originated from an adult who was a healthcare worker with PCR-confirmed SARS-CoV-2 infection or an uninfected control (not recorded which).

This clonotype was seen a few times. The chain combines TRBV6-2 or TRBV6-3 with TRBJ1-2; no clear D. The CDR3 length is 14 residues. CDR1 MNHEY and CDR2 SVGEGT come from the germline V gene. Trimming removed 6 bases at V and 3 bases at J, with 14 bases between. In DNA form, the CDR3 reads TGTGCCAGCAGAGAATTAGGACGGGACTATGGCTACACCTTC. Translation: CASRELGRDYGYTF.

The rearrangement uses TRBV13 and TRBJ1-2; D is unresolved. Trimming left V 2 bases short and J 4 bases short, with 8 bases between. The germline V gene encodes CDR1 PRHDT and CDR2 FYEKMQ (reference sequence). The CDR3 is made up of 13 amino acids. The CDR3 nucleotides read TGTGCCAGCAGCTTAACCGGAATCTATGGCTACACCTTC. Its protein product is CASSLTGIYGYTF.

This clonotype was observed at least ten times. The chain couples TRBV12-3 or TRBV12-4 to TRBJ1-2; a weak D match, TRBD1 (6 bases). The CDR3 loop spans 13 amino acids. Deletions cut 2 bases from V and 8 bases from J, with 12 bases between. CDR3 sequence reads: CASSLTGAVGYTF. Here the CDR3 DNA reads TGTGCCAGCAGTTTAACGGGGGCGGTGGGCTACACCTTC.

This clonotype was observed at least ten times. The chain joins TRBV6-2 or TRBV6-3 to TRBJ1-5, with D unclear. Germline V gene sequence: CDR1 MNHEY, CDR2 SVGEGT. V lost 6 bases and J 9 bases, leaving 15 bases between the germline ends. The CDR3 is 13 amino acids. Here the CDR3 reads CASSGRHPGPQHF. The CDR3 nucleotides read TGTGCCAGCAGCGGAAGACATCCCGGGCCCCAGCATTTT.

This clonotype came up many times. The genes are TRBV12-3 or TRBV12-4 and TRBJ1-4, with D unclear. V lost 5 bases and J lost 7, with 17 bases in between. This CDR3 is built from 15 residues. Here the CDR3 reads CASSPRPHRGEKLFF. Written as DNA, the CDR3 is TGTGCCAGCAGTCCCCGCCCTCACCGGGGTGAAAAACTGTTTTTT.

The J gene is TRBJ1-6, the V gene TRBV6-1; a possible D gene is TRBD1 (6 bases). Deletions cut 6 bases from V and 7 bases from J, with 16 bases between. This CDR3 comprises 15 residues. Germline V gene lookup returns CDR1 MNHNS and CDR2 SASEGT. The CDR3 DNA reads as TGTGCCAGCAGAGGAAAGGGGGAGCCGAATTCACCCCTCCACTTT. Its protein is CASRGKGEPNSPLHF.

This clonotype was detected many times. The rearrangement links TRBV20-1 to TRBJ1-1, with D unclear. The V and J ends lost 6 bases and 0 bases respectively, with 11 bases between them. Germline V gene data show CDR1 as DFQATT and CDR2 as SNEGSKA (reference sequence). The CDR3 contains 13 residues. DNA for the CDR3: TGCAGTGCGAAAAGCACATTGAACACTGAAGCTTTCTTT. Protein: CSAKSTLNTEAFF.

Ten or more counts support this clonotype. This rearrangement joins TRBV27 to TRBJ2-2; TRBD2 might be the D (6 bases). This CDR3 contains 15 residues. Trimming shortened V by 4 bases and J by 8 bases, and 17 bases separated the two germline ends. Germline V lookup: CDR1 MNHEY, CDR2 SMNVEV (reference sequence). The CDR3 sequence: CASSWRLGAVGELFF. CDR3 nucleotides: TGTGCCAGCAGTTGGCGACTAGGGGCTGTAGGGGAGCTGTTTTTT.

The table lists this clonotype with many counts. The V call is TRBV6-2 or TRBV6-3, the J call TRBJ2-3; D is possibly TRBD1 (5 bases). V lost 4 bases, J lost 4 bases, and 21 bases lay in between. CDR3 length: 17 residues. Germline CDR1 and CDR2: MNHEY and SVGEGT. In nucleotides, the CDR3 is TGTGCCAGCAGTTCTCCCGACAGCAAGAAGATCGCAGATACGCAGTATTTT. This encodes CASSSPDSKKIADTQYF.

This clonotype was counted many times. The V call is TRBV5-1, the J call TRBJ1-1; D ambiguous. The CDR3 spans 14 residues. The germline gives CDR1 SGHRS, CDR2 YFSETQ. Trimming shortened V by 4 bases and J by 2 bases, and 12 bases separated the two germline ends. CDR3 DNA sequence: TGCGCCAGCAGCCCGCGGTTCGGCAACACTGAAGCTTTCTTT. This codes for CASSPRFGNTEAFF.

The J gene is TRBJ1-1, the V gene TRBV7-2, with 8 bases that match TRBD1. The CDR3 covers 15 residues. Unmatched junction bases numbered 6, after V lost 2 bases and J lost 4 bases. Germline assignment: CDR1 SGHTA and CDR2 FQGNSA. The CDR3 loop is CASSLQFTGGTEAFF. The CDR3 DNA reads TGTGCCAGCAGCTTACAGTTCACAGGGGGCACTGAAGCTTTCTTT.

This clonotype appeared many times. The J gene is TRBJ1-4, the V gene TRBV4-2; weak D call: TRBD1 (6 bases). In germline, CDR1 is LGHNA, CDR2 YNFKEQ. V lost 0 bases to trimming and J lost 2 bases, with 16 bases between them. This CDR3 has 18 residues. In DNA form, the CDR3 reads TGTGCCAGCAGCCAAGATAGACACACAGGGCGGACTAATGAAAAACTGTTTTTT. It yields the protein CASSQDRHTGRTNEKLFF.

The chain joins TRBV27 to TRBJ1-5, with D unclear. Germline CDR1 MNHEY, CDR2 SMNVEV (reference sequence). The CDR3 runs to 15 residues. The V and J ends lost 3 bases and 6 bases respectively, with 15 bases between them. CDR3 protein: CASSFTFYPAQPQHF. The CDR3 nucleotides are TGTGCCAGCAGTTTTACATTCTACCCCGCTCAGCCCCAGCATTTT.

This clonotype has a handful of counts. The J gene is TRBJ2-5, the V gene TRBV2; possible D gene TRBD2, 6 bases. Germline V lookup: CDR1 SNHLY, CDR2 FYNNEI. The CDR3 totals 15 residues. V was shortened by 6 bases and J by 2 bases, with 16 bases between the two germline ends. The chain's CDR3 is CASSKYGGEQETQYF. The DNA of the CDR3 is TGTGCCAGCAGCAAATACGGCGGGGAACAAGAGACCCAGTACTTC.